This section outlines one TCR beta chain sequence together with its context. Antigen specificity is unknown. The CDR3 consists of 16 residues. Germline CDR1 reads SGDLS; CDR2 reads YYNGEE. The J segment lost 6 bases and the V segment lost 3 bases, leaving 10 bases of the junction unmatched. These data belong to a study of shared clonotypes between healthy human individuals. Study at large: Researchers drew samples from two women and three men aged 18 to 49.

For every subset, genomic DNA was evenly distributed across several immunoSEQ plates. TCRdb's table, derived via immunoSEQ multiplex PCR, lists solely in-frame clones and lacks some. Found here are some 2.4 million clones, 80% to 95% of them singletons; the top ten hold around 0.4%. Study findings and constraints: Since donors were few, the genetic and exposure-history diversity represented was limited.

This sequence originates from a young man in good health. Some clones in this sample may be carry-over from other donors' samples. Sequencing was done on a sample of naive CD4+ T cells from PBMCs. The subset denotes: CD45RA+ positively selected. The chain combines TRBV9 with TRBJ2-2, with TRBD1 matching over 8 bases. The CDR3 DNA reads TGTGCCAGCAGCGCGCGGACAGGGTTGGCGCCCGGGGAGCTGTTTTTT. Encoded protein: CASSARTGLAPGELFF.